A selection of T cell receptor beta chains follows, all from one sample in a study of T cell changes during pregnancy in multiple sclerosis. Using immunoSEQ multiplex PCR, the repertoire was profiled, and TCRdb retains in-frame clones only, with some absent. The sample holds under 50,000 clones, 85% to 95% seen once. The sequences come from CD8+ T cells from peripheral blood mononuclear cells, collected in the first trimester of pregnancy. The receptors stem from a female donor with multiple sclerosis, enrolled in a pregnancy study. The CDR3 runs from the conserved cysteine through the conserved F or W. The D gene is left open where the match is weak. The size of a clone is reported for some rows only, either as once, few or many, or as a class for expanded clones.

CDR3: CASSWSGGSYEQYF
DNA: TGTGCCAGTAGTTGGTCAGGGGGGTCCTACGAGCAGTACTTC
V: TRBV19
D: -
J: TRBJ2-7
size: -

CDR3: CASSRATGGGETQYF
DNA: TGTGCCAGCAGCCGTGCTACAGGGGGCGGAGAGACCCAGTACTTC
V: TRBV7-9
D: TRBD1
J: TRBJ2-5
size: -

CDR3: CASSEAFRGLTDTQYF
DNA: TGTGCCAGCAGTGAAGCATTCCGGGGACTCACAGATACGCAGTATTTT
V: TRBV6-1
D: -
J: TRBJ2-3
size: -

CDR3: CASSEPPGQSYEQYF
DNA: TGTGCCAGCAGTGAGCCCCCCGGACAGTCCTACGAGCAGTACTTC
V: TRBV2
D: -
J: TRBJ2-7
size: -

CDR3: CASSLLGQGYGYTF
DNA: TGTGCCAGCAGTTTGTTGGGACAGGGCTATGGCTACACCTTC
V: TRBV27
D: TRBD1
J: TRBJ1-2
size: -

CDR3: CASSTHPLAGGPQGTDTQYF
DNA: TGTGCCAGCAGTACCCACCCCCTAGCGGGAGGGCCCCAGGGGACAGATACGCAGTATTTT
V: TRBV2
D: TRBD2
J: TRBJ2-3
size: -

CDR3: CASSLRGSGNTIYF
DNA: TGTGCCAGCAGTTTAAGGGGATCAGGAAACACCATATATTTT
V: TRBV27
D: -
J: TRBJ1-3
size: -

CDR3: CASSFRVSHEKLFF
DNA: TGTGCCAGCAGCTTCAGGGTCTCTCACGAAAAACTGTTTTTT
V: TRBV7-2
D: -
J: TRBJ1-4
size: -

CDR3: CASSQRTGEGDQPQHF
DNA: TGCGCCAGCAGCCAACGGACAGGGGAAGGGGATCAGCCCCAGCATTTT
V: TRBV4-1
D: TRBD1
J: TRBJ1-5
size: few

CDR3: CASSPKLAGVTGELFF
DNA: TGTGCCAGCAGCCCCAAACTAGCGGGAGTCACCGGGGAGCTGTTTTTT
V: TRBV9
D: TRBD2
J: TRBJ2-2
size: -

CDR3: CAIGAGGAYEQYF
DNA: TGTGCCATAGGGGCAGGGGGAGCCTACGAGCAGTACTTC
V: TRBV27
D: TRBD1
J: TRBJ2-7
size: -

CDR3: CASSEALGITGPNTEAFF
DNA: TGTGCCAGCAGTGAAGCCCTCGGAATAACAGGACCGAACACTGAAGCTTTCTTT
V: TRBV6-1
D: -
J: TRBJ1-1
size: -

CDR3: CASSSTAYEQYF
DNA: TGTGCCAGCAGTTCAACAGCTTACGAGCAGTACTTC
V: TRBV27
D: -
J: TRBJ2-7
size: once

CDR3: CASSYSNSEQYF
DNA: TGTGCCAGCAGTTACTCGAACAGTGAGCAGTACTTC
V: TRBV6-6
D: -
J: TRBJ2-7
size: -

CDR3: CASSLSESKSKNIQYF
DNA: TGTGCCAGCAGCTTGTCGGAGTCTAAGTCCAAAAACATTCAGTACTTC
V: TRBV11-2
D: -
J: TRBJ2-4
size: -

CDR3: CASSPKSGRVGGELFF
DNA: TGTGCCAGCAGCCCCAAGAGCGGGAGGGTTGGCGGGGAGCTGTTTTTT
V: TRBV9
D: TRBD2
J: TRBJ2-2
size: -

CDR3: CASNPDRKGADTQYF
DNA: TGTGCCAGCAACCCTGACAGGAAAGGGGCAGATACGCAGTATTTT
V: TRBV28
D: -
J: TRBJ2-3
size: -

CDR3: CASSPGGGPQHF
DNA: TGTGCCAGCTCCCCAGGGGGAGGGCCCCAGCATTTT
V: TRBV18
D: TRBD1
J: TRBJ1-5
size: -

CDR3: CASSQVIASLYEQYF
DNA: TGCGCCAGCAGCCAAGTAATAGCGAGCTTGTACGAGCAGTACTTC
V: TRBV4-1
D: -
J: TRBJ2-7
size: -

CDR3: CASSYGTSGDTQYF
DNA: TGTGCCAGCAGCTACGGGACTAGCGGGGATACGCAGTATTTT
V: TRBV7-9
D: TRBD2
J: TRBJ2-3
size: -

CDR3: CASSELSDYGYTF
DNA: TGTGCCAGTAGTGAGTTGAGTGACTATGGCTACACCTTC
V: TRBV19
D: -
J: TRBJ1-2
size: -

CDR3: CASSLGGGIYEQYF
DNA: TGTGCCAGCAGTTTAGGGGGAGGGATCTACGAGCAGTACTTC
V: TRBV27
D: TRBD2
J: TRBJ2-7
size: -

CDR3: CASRGRELFF
DNA: TGTGCCAGCAGGGGGCGGGAGCTGTTTTTT
V: TRBV2
D: -
J: TRBJ2-2
size: -

CDR3: CASSPTGAQEAQYF
DNA: TGTGCCAGCAGTCCTACAGGGGCGCAAGAGGCCCAGTACTTC
V: TRBV6-6
D: TRBD1
J: TRBJ2-5
size: -

CDR3: CASSLLTSGSAYEQYF
DNA: TGTGCCAGCAGTTTACTAACTAGCGGGTCAGCCTACGAGCAGTACTTC
V: TRBV27
D: TRBD2
J: TRBJ2-7
size: once

CDR3: CASSLYDRDYEQYF
DNA: TGTGCCAGCAGTCTGTACGACAGGGACTACGAGCAGTACTTC
V: TRBV9
D: TRBD1
J: TRBJ2-7
size: -

CDR3: CASSSGTGYEKLFF
DNA: TGTGCCAGCAGTTCCGGGACAGGGTATGAAAAACTGTTTTTT
V: TRBV6-5
D: TRBD1
J: TRBJ1-4
size: medium-sized

CDR3: CASSFASNYGYTF
DNA: TGTGCCAGCAGTTTCGCCAGTAACTATGGCTACACCTTC
V: TRBV27
D: -
J: TRBJ1-2
size: -

CDR3: CASSLSLPGLAGVLDEQFF
DNA: TGTGCCAGCAGTTTATCTCTTCCCGGACTAGCGGGAGTGTTGGATGAGCAGTTCTTC
V: TRBV27
D: TRBD2
J: TRBJ2-1
size: -